This entry is about one T cell receptor beta chain. Its specificity is unknown. Germline trimming cut 5 bases from V and 0 bases from J; bases unmatched to any gene: 6. The CDR3 extends over 16 amino acids. Germline CDR1 and CDR2: SGHRS and YFSETQ. PCR amplification relied on 60 Vbeta primers (plus 13 Jbeta primers). The data were produced by immunoSEQ multiplex PCR, yet TCRdb's version contains in-frame clones alone and is incomplete. The profile shows 85,000 to 130,000 clones, under 80% of them singletons. The data were obtained in a study of cytomegalovirus exposure and HLA in healthy donors. Notes on the study in general: Among donors in an Asian-associated ancestry cluster, a later analysis reportedly found fewer N-insertions than the roughly 610-donor mean. Researchers counted around 180 TCR beta chains as cytomegalovirus-associated. The authors excluded some V segments, including TRBV6-2 and TRBV6-3, as indistinguishable.

The V gene is TRBV5-1, the J gene TRBJ1-5, with TRBD1 identical over 9 bases. The sample consisted of PBMCs. This receptor was identified in a man in his sixties in good health and CMV-seronegative. The CDR3 here is CASSLGTGNSNQPQHF. The CDR3 nucleotides read TGCGCCAGCAGTTTAGGGACAGGGAATAGCAATCAGCCCCAGCATTTT.